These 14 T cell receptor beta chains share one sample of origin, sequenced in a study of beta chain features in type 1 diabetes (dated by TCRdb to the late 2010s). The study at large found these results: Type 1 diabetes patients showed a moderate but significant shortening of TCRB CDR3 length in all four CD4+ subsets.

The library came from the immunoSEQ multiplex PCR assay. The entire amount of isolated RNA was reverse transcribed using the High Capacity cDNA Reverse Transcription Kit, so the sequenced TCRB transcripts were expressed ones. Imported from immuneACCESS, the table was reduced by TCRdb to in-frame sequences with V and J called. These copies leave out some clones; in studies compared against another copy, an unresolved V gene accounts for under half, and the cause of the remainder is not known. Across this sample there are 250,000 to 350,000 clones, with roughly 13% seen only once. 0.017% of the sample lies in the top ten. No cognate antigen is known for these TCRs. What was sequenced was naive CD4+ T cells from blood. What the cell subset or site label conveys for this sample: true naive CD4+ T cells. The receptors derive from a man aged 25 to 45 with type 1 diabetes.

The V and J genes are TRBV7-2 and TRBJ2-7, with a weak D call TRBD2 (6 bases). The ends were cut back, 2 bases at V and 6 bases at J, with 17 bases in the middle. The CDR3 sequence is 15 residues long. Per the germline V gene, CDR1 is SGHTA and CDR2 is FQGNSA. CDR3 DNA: TGTGCCAGCAGCTTACTGTTAGGGACTGCCCTCGAGCAGTACTTC. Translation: CASSLLLGTALEQYF.

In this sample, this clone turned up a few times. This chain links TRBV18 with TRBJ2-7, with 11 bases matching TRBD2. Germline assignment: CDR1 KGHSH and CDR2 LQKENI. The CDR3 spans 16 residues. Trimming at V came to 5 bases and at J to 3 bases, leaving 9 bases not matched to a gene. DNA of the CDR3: TGTGCCAGCTCATCACAAACTAGCGGGAGTAACTACGAGCAGTACTTC. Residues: CASSSQTSGSNYEQYF.

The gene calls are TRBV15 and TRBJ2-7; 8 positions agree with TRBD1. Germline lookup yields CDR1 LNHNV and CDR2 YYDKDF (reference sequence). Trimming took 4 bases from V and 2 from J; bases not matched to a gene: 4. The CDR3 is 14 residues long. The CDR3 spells CATSTGDRTYEQYF. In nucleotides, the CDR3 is TGTGCCACCAGCACAGGGGACAGGACCTACGAGCAGTACTTC.

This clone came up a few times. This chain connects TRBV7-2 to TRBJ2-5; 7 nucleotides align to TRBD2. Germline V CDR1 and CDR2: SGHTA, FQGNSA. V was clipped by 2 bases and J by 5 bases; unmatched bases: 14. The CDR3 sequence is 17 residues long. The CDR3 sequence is CASSLLVGGSFGETQYF. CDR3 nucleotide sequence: TGTGCCAGCAGCTTATTGGTCGGCGGGAGTTTTGGGGAGACCCAGTACTTC.

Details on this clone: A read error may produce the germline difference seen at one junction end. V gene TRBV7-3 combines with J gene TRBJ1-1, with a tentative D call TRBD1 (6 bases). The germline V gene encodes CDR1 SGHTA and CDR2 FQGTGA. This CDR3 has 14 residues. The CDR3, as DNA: TGTGCCAGCAGCCTAACCCCAGGGGTTACTGAAGCTTTCTTT. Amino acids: CASSLTPGVTEAFF.

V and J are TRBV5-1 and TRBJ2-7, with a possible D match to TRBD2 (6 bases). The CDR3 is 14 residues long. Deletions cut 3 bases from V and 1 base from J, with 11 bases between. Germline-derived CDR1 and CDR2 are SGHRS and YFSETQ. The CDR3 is CASSSAGTSYEQYF. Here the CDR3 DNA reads TGCGCCAGCAGCTCCGCCGGGACTTCCTACGAGCAGTACTTC. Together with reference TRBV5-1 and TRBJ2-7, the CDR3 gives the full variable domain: KAGVTQTPRYLIKTRGQQVTLSCSPISGHRSVSWYQQTPGQGLQFLFEYFSETQRNKGNFPGRFSGRQFSNSRSEMNVSTLELGDSALYLCASSSAGTSYEQYFGPGTRLTVT.

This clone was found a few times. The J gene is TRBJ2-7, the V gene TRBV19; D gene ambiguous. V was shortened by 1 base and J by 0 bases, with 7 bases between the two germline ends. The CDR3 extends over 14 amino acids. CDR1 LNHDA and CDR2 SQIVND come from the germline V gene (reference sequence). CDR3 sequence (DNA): TGTGCCAGTAGTATAGGGCAGTTCTCCTACGAGCAGTACTTC. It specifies CASSIGQFSYEQYF.

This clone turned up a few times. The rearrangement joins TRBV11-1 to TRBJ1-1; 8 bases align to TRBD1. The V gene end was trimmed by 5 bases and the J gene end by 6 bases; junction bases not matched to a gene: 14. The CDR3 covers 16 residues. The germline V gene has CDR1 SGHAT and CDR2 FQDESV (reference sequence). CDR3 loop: CASSQGPGQGSSEAFF. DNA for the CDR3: TGTGCCAGCAGCCAAGGCCCCGGACAGGGAAGTTCTGAAGCTTTCTTT.

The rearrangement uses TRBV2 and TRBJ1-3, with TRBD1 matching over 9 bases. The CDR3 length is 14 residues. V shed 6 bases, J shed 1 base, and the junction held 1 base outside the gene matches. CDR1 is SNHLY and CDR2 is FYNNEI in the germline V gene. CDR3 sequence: CASRDRGSGNTIYF. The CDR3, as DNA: TGTGCCAGCAGAGACAGGGGGTCTGGAAACACCATATATTTT.

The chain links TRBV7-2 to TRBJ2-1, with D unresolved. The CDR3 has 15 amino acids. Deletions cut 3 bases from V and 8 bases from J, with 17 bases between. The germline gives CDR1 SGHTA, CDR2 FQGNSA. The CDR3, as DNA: TGTGCCAGCAGCTTCTCGCACGGAGTTACGCATGAGCAGTTCTTC. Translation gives CASSFSHGVTHEQFF.

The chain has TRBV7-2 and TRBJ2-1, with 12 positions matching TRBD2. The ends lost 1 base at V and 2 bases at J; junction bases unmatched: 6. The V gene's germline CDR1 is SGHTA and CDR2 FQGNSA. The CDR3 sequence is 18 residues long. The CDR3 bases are TGTGCCAGCAGCTTAGGGGGACTAGCGGGCTTCACCTACAATGAGCAGTTCTTC. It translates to CASSLGGLAGFTYNEQFF. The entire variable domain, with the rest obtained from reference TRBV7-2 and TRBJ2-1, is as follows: GAGVSQSPSNKVTEKGKDVELRCDPISGHTALYWYRQSLGQGLEFLIYFQGNSAPDKSGLPSDRFSAERTGGSVSTLTIQRTQQEDSAVYLCASSLGGLAGFTYNEQFFGPGTRLTVL.

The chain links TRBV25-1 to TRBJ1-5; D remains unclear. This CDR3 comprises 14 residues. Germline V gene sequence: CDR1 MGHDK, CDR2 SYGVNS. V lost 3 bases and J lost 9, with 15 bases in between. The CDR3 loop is CASSECLGGRPQHF. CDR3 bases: TGTGCCAGCAGTGAGTGCCTTGGCGGCAGGCCCCAGCATTTT. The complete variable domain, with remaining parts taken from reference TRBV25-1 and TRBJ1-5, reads EADIYQTPRYLVIGTGKKITLECSQTMGHDKMYWYQQDPGMELHLIHYSYGVNSTEKGDLSSESTVSRIRTEHFPLTLESARPSHTSQYLCASSECLGGRPQHFGDGTRLSIL.

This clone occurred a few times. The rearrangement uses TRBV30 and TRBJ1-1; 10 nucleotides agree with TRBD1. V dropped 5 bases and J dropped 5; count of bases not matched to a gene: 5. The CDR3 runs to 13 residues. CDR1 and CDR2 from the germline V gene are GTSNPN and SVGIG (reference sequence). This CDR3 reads CAWLRQGATEAFF. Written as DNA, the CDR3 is TGTGCCTGGTTACGACAGGGGGCAACTGAAGCTTTCTTT.

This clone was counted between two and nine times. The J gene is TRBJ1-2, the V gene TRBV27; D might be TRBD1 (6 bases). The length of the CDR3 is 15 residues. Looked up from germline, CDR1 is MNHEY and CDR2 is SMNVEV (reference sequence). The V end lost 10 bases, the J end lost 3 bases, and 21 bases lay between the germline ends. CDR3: CATKNTGKGYYGYTF. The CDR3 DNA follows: TGTGCCACCAAAAATACAGGGAAGGGGTACTATGGCTACACCTTC.